This passage covers 2 T cell receptor beta chains from one sample sequenced in a study of a mutant IDH1 vaccine in newly diagnosed glioma. Time point defined: week 47, end of study. Vaccine doses each comprised 300 ug of mutant IDH1 20-mer peptide, with topical imiquimod. Profiled with immunoSEQ multiplex PCR; TCRdb holds only in-frame clones, not every one. In the table there are about 94,000 clones, roughly 91% of which are singletons. Their target antigens are unknown. The material sequenced was PBMCs, taken from a glioma patient whose treatment included an IDH1 peptide vaccine. These receptor sequences come from a woman aged 45-59 years with glioma.

This rearrangement joins TRBV2 to TRBJ2-3; 8 nucleotides line up with TRBD2. The length of the CDR3 is 15 residues. The germline V gene has CDR1 SNHLY and CDR2 FYNNEI. J was trimmed by 1 base and V by 2 bases; bases with no gene match: 2. CDR3 DNA sequence: TGTGCCAGCAGTGAAACTAGCGGCCGCACAGATACGCAGTATTTT. Amino acid sequence: CASSETSGRTDTQYF.

J is TRBJ1-2 and V is TRBV10-3; weak D call: TRBD1 (5 bases). V dropped 6 bases and J dropped 4 bases, with 27 bases sitting between them. CDR3 length: 18 amino acids. In germline, CDR1 is ENHRY, CDR2 SYGVKD. The CDR3 nucleotides are TGTGCCATCAGATTTTTTAACGGGACGGATAAAGGAAGCTATGGCTACACCTTC. Translation gives CAIRFFNGTDKGSYGYTF.